Described below is a single TCR beta chain sequence and its context. Its antigen target is currently unknown. Base qualities were left out, and no much larger clone turns up one base away. The treatment or condition label, read with the paper, signifies: roughly 11-day PBMC culture with coronavirus spike peptide pools or control peptides (ViraFEST assay). The study used the ViraFEST assay, which expanded antigen-specific T cells with peptide pools and then identified expanded clonotypes by TCR sequencing. The positive SARS-CoV-2 PCR tests of the convalescent patients were dated from March to December 2020, before the Alpha, Beta and Delta variants emerged in the United States. About 2 million PBMCs per well were cultured in IMDM with approximately 4.9% human AB serum and about 9.2 IU/ml IL-2, plus 10 ug/ml peptide pools. Half of the culture medium was replaced with fresh IL-2-containing medium on days 3 and 7. CD4+ T cells were isolated after less than twelve days of culture through negative selection using the EasySep CD4+ T cell isolation kit. Ficoll-Paque Plus gradient centrifugation was used to isolate PBMCs from whole blood, and the isolated PBMCs were then either used fresh or cryopreserved at -140C. Triplicate wells were generally used for each culture condition.

The library relied on PCR. At the Johns Hopkins FTIC core, DNA from the cultured CD4+ T cells underwent TCR sequencing with the Oncomine TCR Beta short-read assay. The QIAamp micro DNA kit was used to extract genomic DNA from the cultured CD4+ T cells. Oncomine TCR Beta libraries made from cultured CD4+ T cells were pooled using unique dual indexes and sequenced on an Illumina iSeq 100. Concerning the study's data processing: Non-productive sequences were removed, and CDR3s that did not start with C, did not end with F or W, or were shorter than 7 amino acids were discarded. The MANAFEST web application identified antigen-specific clonotypes by comparing peptide-stimulated wells against reference wells and other culture wells. For a clone to be called positive, the clone needed an FDR below 0.05, an odds ratio above 5, and a productive frequency above 0.1% in at least two of three replicate wells. Clonotypes that were significantly expanded in both SARS-CoV-2 spike wells and at least one common cold coronavirus spike condition were defined as cross-reactive. Similarity between CDR3 sequences was evaluated in R version 3.6.1 using Levenshtein distances (stringdist) and unrooted phylogenetic trees (ape). Clones were called with MiXCR by TCRdb after fastp trimmed the public reads at Q25, and only in-frame beta chains were retained. Each CDR3 protein appears once, grouped with its most common genes and DNA. V and J calls and clone size were set by TCRdb, not the authors. In this sample the table shows some 17,000 distinct CDR3 sequences, almost 40% of which occur a single time. The ten largest clonotypes hold 7% to 8.5% of the sample.

The sample is drawn from a study of vaccination and CD4 T cells after COVID-19 (dated by TCRdb to 2022 to 2024). Study-level background: SARS-CoV-2 positivity had been established in the convalescent patients by nasal swab PCR, and mild disease was recorded in several of these patients and severe disease in one. The convalescent cohort included six males and four females, with two Hispanic individuals, seven Caucasians, two Asians and one multiracial person. Participants received two doses of either the Pfizer-BioNTech BNT162b2 vaccine (n=8) or the Moderna mRNA-1273 vaccine (n=2). Post-COVID blood samples were collected from convalescent patients a median of around 96 days after diagnosis, with a range of about 35 to 161 days. Post-vaccine blood samples were taken a median of roughly 75 days after the second vaccine dose, with a range of roughly 13 to 250 days. The cultures were stimulated with overlapping spike peptide pools from SARS-CoV-2 and from the common cold coronaviruses HCoV-NL63, HCoV-OC43 and HCoV-229E. In control cultures, a CEFX viral epitope pool was used as positive control, an HIV-1 Nef peptide pool was used as negative control, or no peptide was added. In 10 COVID-19 convalescent patients and several infection-naive healthy vaccine recipients, researchers compared the spike-specific CD4+ TCR repertoire from before mRNA vaccination with the repertoire from after. What the work shows at the level of the full study, not this receptor alone: The study included relatively few convalescent patients and did not analyze early timepoints after natural infection. Among convalescent patients, a median 86.3% of the SARS-CoV-2-reactive clones seen after vaccination appeared only after vaccination, which suggests priming specific to the vaccine. In convalescent patients, nearly all vaccine-specific clones (304 of 307) were found to be mono-reactive for SARS-CoV-2 spike rather than cross-reactive with common cold coronaviruses. The median count of SARS-CoV-2-reactive clonotypes went up from approximately 22 after infection to a few dozen after vaccination, although the change was not significant.

Reading the germline V gene gives CDR1 SNHLY and CDR2 FYNNEI. V is clipped by 6 bases and J by 0 bases, and the sequence between their germline boundaries is 12 bases long. Reading from cysteine to phenylalanine, the CDR3 counts 15 amino acids. The CDR3 DNA has 45 bases and is translated from base 1. The chain links TRBV2 with TRBJ1-5, with no reliable assignment of the D segment. Sample: CD4+ T cells from blood, cultured in vitro. The receptor was derived from a human donor who had recovered from COVID-19. The CDR3 protein sequence reads: CASSLTPNSNQPQHF. In nucleotides, the sequence is TGTGCCAGCAGCTTGACCCCTAATAGCAATCAGCCCCAGCATTTT.